This T cell receptor (beta chain) was recorded in a study of blood T cell repertoires in COVID-19. Study-wide background: The United States, Italy and Spain provided the acute and convalescent COVID-19 samples.

Original handling: Scientists estimated how many nucleated cells there were by amplifying reference gene primers. Repertoires were generated with immunoSEQ multiplex PCR, while TCRdb's copy carries only in-frame clones and drops some. That table supplies the V and J calls and clone size; D and trimming were determined from the DNA. The table lists under 80,000 clones, approximately 87% of them singletons. The table lists this clone with a few counts. V was clipped by 6 bases and J by 5 bases; unmatched bases: 5. CDR1 is MDHEN and CDR2 is SYDVKM in the germline V gene. This CDR3 spans 13 amino acids. The TCR sequence derives from a man aged 45 to 65 with active COVID-19. The chain is built from TRBV28 and TRBJ2-3; the match to TRBD2 covers 7 bases. The sample consisted of peripheral blood. Here the CDR3 DNA reads TGTGCCAGCAGAGGACTAGGAGTAGATACGCAGTATTTT. This codes for CASRGLGVDTQYF. The full variable domain, with the rest looked up from reference TRBV28 and TRBJ2-3, is DVKVTQSSRYLVKRTGEKVFLECVQDMDHENMFWYRQDPGLGLRLIYFSYDVKMKEKGDIPEGYSVSREKKERFSLILESASTNQTSMYLCASRGLGVDTQYFGPGTRLTVL.